This T cell receptor (beta chain) was captured by sequencing in a study of CD8+ T cells in alopecia areata. Study details: A regimen of oral tofacitinib, 5 to 10 mg twice daily, was given to treated patients. People stayed on tofacitinib for 6 to 18 months, then stopped the drug for 6 months. Points from the study as a whole: Clonality exceeded that of normal scalp in lesional scalp, most notably in alopecia totalis/universalis.

Per the germline V gene, CDR1 is SGHRS and CDR2 is YFSETQ. V was shortened by 3 bases and J by 4 bases, with 18 bases between the two germline ends. The CDR3 has 16 residues. cDNA reverse transcribed from extracted RNA served as the sequencing template. The repertoire was sequenced with immunoSEQ multiplex PCR; TCRdb's copy has only in-frame clones and lacks some. The sample holds 170,000 or so clones, around 50% seen once. Collection of lesional scalp punch biopsies and peripheral blood was performed in alopecia areata patients. In this sample, this clone turned up a few times. Antigen unknown. Material: CD4+ T cells sorted from blood, obtained at week 0. V usage is TRBV5-1 and J usage is TRBJ2-3; D is perhaps TRBD1 or TRBD2 (5 bases each). This TCR was recovered from a human donor with alopecia areata. The CDR3 region is CASSSRLGVPPDTQYF. CDR3 coding DNA: TGCGCCAGCAGCTCCCGTTTGGGGGTCCCCCCAGATACGCAGTATTTT.